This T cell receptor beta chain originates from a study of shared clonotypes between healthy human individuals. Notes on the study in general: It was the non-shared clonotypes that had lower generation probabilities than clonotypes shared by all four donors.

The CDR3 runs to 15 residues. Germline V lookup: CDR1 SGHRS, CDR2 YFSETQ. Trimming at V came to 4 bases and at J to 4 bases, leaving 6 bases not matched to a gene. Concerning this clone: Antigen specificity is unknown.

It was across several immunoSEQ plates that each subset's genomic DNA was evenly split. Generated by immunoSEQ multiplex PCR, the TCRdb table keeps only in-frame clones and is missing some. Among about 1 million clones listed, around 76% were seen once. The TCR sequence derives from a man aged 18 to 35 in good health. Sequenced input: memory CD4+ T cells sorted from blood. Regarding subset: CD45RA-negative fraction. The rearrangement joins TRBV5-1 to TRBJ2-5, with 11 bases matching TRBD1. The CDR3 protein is CASSTSGTGGETQYF. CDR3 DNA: TGCGCCAGCAGCACCTCCGGGACAGGGGGAGAGACCCAGTACTTC.